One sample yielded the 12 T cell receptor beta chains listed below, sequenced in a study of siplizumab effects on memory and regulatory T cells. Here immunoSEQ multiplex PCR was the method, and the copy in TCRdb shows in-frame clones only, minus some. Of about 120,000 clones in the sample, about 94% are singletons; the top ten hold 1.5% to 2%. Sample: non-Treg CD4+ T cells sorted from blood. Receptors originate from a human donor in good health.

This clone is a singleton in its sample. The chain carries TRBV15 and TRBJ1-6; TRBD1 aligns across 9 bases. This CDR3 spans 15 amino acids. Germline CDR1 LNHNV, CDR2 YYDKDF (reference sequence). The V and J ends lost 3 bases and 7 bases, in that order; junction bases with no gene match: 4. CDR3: CATSSRTGANSPLHF. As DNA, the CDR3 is TGTGCCACCAGCAGCAGGACAGGGGCAAATTCACCCCTCCACTTT.

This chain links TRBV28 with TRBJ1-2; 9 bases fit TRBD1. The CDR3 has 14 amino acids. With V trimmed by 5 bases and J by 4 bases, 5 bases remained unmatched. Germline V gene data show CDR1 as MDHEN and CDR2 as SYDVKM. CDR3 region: CASSTGTGPYGYTF. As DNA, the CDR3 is TGTGCCAGCAGTACCGGGACAGGGCCCTATGGCTACACCTTC.

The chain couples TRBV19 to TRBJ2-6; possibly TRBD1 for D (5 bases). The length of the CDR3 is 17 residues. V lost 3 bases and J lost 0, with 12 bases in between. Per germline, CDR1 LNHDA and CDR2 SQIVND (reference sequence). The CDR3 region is CASSIWGSSSGANVLTF. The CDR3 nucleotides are TGTGCCAGTAGTATTTGGGGCTCTAGCTCTGGGGCCAACGTCCTGACTTTC.

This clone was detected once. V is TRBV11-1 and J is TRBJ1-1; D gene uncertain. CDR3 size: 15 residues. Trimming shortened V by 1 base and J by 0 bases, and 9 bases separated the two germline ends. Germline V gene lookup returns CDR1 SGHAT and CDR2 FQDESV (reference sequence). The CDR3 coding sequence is TGTGCCAGCAGCTTAGAAACCGCCCTGAACACTGAAGCTTTCTTT. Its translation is CASSLETALNTEAFF. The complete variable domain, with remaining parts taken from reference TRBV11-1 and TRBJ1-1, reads EAEVAQSPRYKITEKSQAVAFWCDPISGHATLYWYRQILGQGPELLVQFQDESVVDDSQLPKDRFSAERLKGVDSTLKIQPAELGDSAMYLCASSLETALNTEAFFGQGTRLTVV.

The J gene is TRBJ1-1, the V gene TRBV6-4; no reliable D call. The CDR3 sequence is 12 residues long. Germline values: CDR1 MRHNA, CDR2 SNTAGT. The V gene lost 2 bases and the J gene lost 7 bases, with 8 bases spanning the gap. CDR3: CASSDHRGEAFF. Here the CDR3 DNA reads TGTGCCAGCAGTGACCACCGGGGTGAAGCTTTCTTT.

CDR3 region: CASSIARVWADTQYF. Written as DNA, the CDR3 is TGTGCCAGCAGCATCGCCCGCGTTTGGGCAGATACGCAGTATTTT. The chain is built from TRBV5-6 and TRBJ2-3; no firm D call. Trimming removed 4 bases at V and 4 bases at J, with 16 bases between. The CDR3 consists of 15 residues. Per germline, CDR1 SGHDT and CDR2 YYEEEE. The full variable domain, with the rest looked up from reference TRBV5-6 and TRBJ2-3, is DAGVTQSPTHLIKTRGQQVTLRCSPKSGHDTVSWYQQALGQGPQFIFQYYEEEERQRGNFPDRFSGHQFPNYSSELNVNALLLGDSALYLCASSIARVWADTQYFGPGTRLTVL.

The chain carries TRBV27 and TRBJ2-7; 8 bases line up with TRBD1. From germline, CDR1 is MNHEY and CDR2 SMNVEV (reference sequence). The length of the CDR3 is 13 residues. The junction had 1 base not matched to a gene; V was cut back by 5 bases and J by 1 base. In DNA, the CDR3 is TGTGCCAGCAGTCGGGACAGGTCCTACGAGCAGTACTTC. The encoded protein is CASSRDRSYEQYF.

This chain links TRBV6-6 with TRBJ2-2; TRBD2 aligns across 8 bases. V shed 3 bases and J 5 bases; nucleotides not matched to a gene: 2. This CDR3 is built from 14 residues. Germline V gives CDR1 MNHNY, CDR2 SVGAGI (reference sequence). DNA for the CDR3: TGTGCCAGCAGTTATCCGGGGGGGACCGGGGAGCTGTTTTTT. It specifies CASSYPGGTGELFF.

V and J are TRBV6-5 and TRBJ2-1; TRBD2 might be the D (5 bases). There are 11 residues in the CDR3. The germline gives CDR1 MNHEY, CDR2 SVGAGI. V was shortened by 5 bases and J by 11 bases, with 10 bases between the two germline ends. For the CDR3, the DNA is TGTGCCAGCAGTCCTGGACTGCAGCAGTTCTTC. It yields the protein CASSPGLQQFF.

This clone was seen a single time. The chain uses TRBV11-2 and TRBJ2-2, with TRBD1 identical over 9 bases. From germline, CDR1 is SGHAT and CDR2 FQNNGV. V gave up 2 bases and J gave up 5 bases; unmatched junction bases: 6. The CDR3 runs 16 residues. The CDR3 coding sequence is TGTGCCAGCAGCTTAAGACAGGGGGGATGGACCGGGGAGCTGTTTTTT. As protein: CASSLRQGGWTGELFF.

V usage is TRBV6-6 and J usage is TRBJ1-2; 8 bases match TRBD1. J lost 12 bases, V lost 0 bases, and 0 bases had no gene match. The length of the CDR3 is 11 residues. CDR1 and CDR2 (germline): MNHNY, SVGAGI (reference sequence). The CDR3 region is CASSYSDRDTF. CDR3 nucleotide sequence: TGTGCCAGCAGTTACTCGGACAGGGACACCTTC.

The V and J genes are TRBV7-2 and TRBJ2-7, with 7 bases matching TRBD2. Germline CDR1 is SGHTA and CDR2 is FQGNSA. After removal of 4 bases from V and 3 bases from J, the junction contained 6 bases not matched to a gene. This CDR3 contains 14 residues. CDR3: CASSSRGGGYEQYF. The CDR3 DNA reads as TGTGCCAGCAGCTCGAGGGGCGGGGGCTACGAGCAGTACTTC.